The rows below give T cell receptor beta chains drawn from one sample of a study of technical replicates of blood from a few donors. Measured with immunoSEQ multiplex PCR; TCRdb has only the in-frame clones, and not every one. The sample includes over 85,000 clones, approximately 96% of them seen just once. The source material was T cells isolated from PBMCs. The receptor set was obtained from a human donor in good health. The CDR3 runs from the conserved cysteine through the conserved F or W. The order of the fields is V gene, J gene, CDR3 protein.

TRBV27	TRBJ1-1	CASSSYGGSTEAFF
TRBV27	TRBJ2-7	CASSLVSGNYEQYF
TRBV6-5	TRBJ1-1	CASRAGLNTEAFF
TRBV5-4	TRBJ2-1	CASSLDGLAGGVSYNEQFF
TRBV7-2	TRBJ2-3	CASSLTGGWVDTQYF
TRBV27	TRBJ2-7	CASSFGTSYEQYF
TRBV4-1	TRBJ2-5	CASSLTGGETQYF
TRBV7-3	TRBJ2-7	CASSGTGSDEQYF
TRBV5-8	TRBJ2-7	CASSFLLDRQNEQYF
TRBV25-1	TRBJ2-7	CATSTPVNYEQYF
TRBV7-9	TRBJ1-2	CASSLAQGGYTF
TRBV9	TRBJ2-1	CASSVVGGRYNEQFF
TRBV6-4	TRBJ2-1	CASSEKGGAIPYNEQFF
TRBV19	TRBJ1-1	CASSHTVLIYEAFF
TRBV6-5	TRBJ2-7	CASSYRGGEQYF
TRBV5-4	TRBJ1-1	CAEGQGSTFF
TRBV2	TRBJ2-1	CASSGQREARRFF
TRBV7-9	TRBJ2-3	CASSLSQGARDTQYF
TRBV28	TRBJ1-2	CASSSPPLANYGYTF
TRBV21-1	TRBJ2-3	CASFGEGTDTQYF
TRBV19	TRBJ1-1	CASRPTGANTEAFF
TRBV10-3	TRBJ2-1	CAISDSKQPNEQFF
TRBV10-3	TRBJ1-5	CAISGGQLNSNQPQHF
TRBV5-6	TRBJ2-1	CASSFGQGWFF
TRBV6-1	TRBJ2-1	CASRRSGEDEQFF
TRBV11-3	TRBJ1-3	CASSLEGQPTGNTIYF
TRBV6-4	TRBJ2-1	CASSDSSGSYNEQFF
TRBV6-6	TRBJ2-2	CASCTSEGIFTGELFF
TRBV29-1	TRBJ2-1	CSVNRDRYNEQFF
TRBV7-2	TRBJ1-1	CASSISEGYTEAFF
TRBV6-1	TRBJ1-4	CAMGGSANEKLFF
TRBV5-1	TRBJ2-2	CASSPPSTITSNTGELFF
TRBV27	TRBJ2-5	CASSPHRGETQYF
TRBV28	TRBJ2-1	CASSSPRRGLVEQFF
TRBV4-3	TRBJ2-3	CASSQFYGGTDTQYF
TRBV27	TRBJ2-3	CASSLFQREQGADTQYF
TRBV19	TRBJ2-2	CASSMGTGLTGELFF
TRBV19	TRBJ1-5	CASSLGRERNQPQHF
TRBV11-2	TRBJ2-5	CASTPIAGQETQYF
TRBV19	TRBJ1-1	CASSIDPQGTEAFF
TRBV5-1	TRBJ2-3	CASSPGTGKTDTQYF
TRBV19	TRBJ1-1	CASSIDDTVNTEAFF
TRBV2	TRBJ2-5	CANRPGQGKVETQYF
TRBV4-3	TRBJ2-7	CASSPGTGSYEQYF
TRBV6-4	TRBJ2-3	CASSTGTDPDTQYF
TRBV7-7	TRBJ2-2	CASSSGTGSTGELFF
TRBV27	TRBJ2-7	CASSQEREYGEQYF
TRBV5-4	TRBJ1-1	CASSLRAGNTEAFF
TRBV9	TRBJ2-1	CASSVIGGFDNEQFF
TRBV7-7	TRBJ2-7	CASSLVAGPSYEQYF
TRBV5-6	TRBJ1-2	CASSLRRTGGSQYGYTF
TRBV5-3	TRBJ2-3	CARNRGPEGREGGLAGITDTQYF
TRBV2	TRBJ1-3	CASSDQNGNTIYF
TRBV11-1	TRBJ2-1	CASSLQGFEFF